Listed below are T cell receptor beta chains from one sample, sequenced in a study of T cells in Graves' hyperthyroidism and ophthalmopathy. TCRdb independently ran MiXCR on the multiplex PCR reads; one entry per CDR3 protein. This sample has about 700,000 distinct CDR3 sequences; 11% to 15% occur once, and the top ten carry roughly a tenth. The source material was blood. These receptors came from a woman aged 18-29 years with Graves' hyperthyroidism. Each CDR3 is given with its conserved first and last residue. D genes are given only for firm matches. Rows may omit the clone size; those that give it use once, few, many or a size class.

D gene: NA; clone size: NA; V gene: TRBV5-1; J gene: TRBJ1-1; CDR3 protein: CASSFGDLSTEAFF; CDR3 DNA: TGCGCCAGCAGCTTCGGGGATTTGAGCACTGAAGCTTTCTTT
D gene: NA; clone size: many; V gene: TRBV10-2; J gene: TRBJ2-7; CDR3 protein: CATNAGVGAEQYF; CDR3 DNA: TGCGCCACAAACGCGGGAGTGGGGGCCGAGCAGTACTTC
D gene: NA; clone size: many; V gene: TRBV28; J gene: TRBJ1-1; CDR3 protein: CASSLRRGTEAFF; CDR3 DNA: TGTGCCAGCAGTCTACGGAGGGGCACTGAAGCTTTCTTT
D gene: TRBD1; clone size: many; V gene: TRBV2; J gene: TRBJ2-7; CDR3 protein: CASSDWAGGRDEQYF; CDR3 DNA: TGTGCCAGCAGTGATTGGGCAGGGGGCAGGGACGAGCAGTACTTC
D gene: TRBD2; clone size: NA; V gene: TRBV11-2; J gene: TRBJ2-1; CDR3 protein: CASRKAGYSSYNEQFF; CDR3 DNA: TGTGCCAGCAGAAAAGCGGGGTATAGCTCCTACAATGAGCAGTTCTTC
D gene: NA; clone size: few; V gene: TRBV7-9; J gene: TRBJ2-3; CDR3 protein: CASSQGHTSTDTQYF; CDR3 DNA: TGTGCCAGCAGCCAAGGACACACTAGCACAGATACGCAGTATTTT
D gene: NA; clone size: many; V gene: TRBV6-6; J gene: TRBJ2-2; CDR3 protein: CASSYRTQNTGELFF; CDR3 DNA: TGTGCCAGCAGTTACCGGACCCAGAACACCGGGGAGCTGTTTTTT
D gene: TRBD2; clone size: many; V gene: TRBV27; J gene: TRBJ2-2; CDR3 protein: CASSRLAGGRTGELFF; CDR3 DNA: TGTGCCAGCAGCAGACTAGCGGGAGGGCGAACCGGGGAGCTGTTTTTT
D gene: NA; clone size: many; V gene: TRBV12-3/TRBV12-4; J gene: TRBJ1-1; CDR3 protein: CASSGRGEAFF; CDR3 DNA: TGTGCCAGCAGTGGCAGGGGTGAAGCTTTCTTT
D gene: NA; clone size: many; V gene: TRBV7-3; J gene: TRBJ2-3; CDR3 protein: CASSYHRIWLAQYF; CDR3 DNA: TGTGCCAGCAGCTACCACAGGATCTGGTTGGCGCAGTATTTT
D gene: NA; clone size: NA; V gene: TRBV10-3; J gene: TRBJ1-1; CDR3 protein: CAISTTNTEAFF; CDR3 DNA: TGTGCCATTTCTACTACGAACACTGAAGCTTTCTTT
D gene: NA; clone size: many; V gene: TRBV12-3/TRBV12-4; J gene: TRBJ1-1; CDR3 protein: CASNLVKSTFAFF; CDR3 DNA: TGTGCCAGCAACCTTGTTAAGAGCACTTTTGCTTTCTTT
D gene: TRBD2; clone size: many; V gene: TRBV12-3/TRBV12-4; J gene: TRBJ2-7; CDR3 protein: CASTDGTSFGEHYEQYF; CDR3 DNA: TGTGCCAGCACCGACGGGACTAGTTTCGGGGAACACTACGAGCAGTACTTC
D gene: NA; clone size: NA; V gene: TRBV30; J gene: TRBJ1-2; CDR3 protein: CAWSVPGAGNPNYGYTF; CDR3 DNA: TGTGCCTGGAGTGTCCCGGGGGCAGGTAACCCTAACTATGGCTACACCTTC
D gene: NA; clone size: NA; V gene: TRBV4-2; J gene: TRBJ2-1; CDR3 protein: CASSQQGGNEQFF; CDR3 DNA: TGTGCCAGCAGCCAGCAAGGGGGTAATGAGCAGTTCTTC
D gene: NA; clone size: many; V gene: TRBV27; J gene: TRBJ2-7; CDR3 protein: CASRPPDSSYEQYF; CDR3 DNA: TGTGCCAGCAGACCCCCGGACAGCTCCTACGAGCAGTACTTC
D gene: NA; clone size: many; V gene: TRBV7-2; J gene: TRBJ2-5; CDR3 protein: CASSFLLGGVEGETQYF; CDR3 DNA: TGTGCCAGCAGCTTCTTACTAGGGGGGGTAGAGGGTGAGACCCAGTACTTC
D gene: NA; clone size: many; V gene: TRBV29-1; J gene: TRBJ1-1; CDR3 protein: CSVGRFGQNTEAFF; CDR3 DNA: TGCAGCGTTGGTCGGTTCGGGCAGAACACTGAAGCTTTCTTT
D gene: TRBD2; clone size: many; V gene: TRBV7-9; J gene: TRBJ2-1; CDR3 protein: CASSLVRASGMRDEQFF; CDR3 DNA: TGTGCCAGCAGCTTAGTCAGGGCTAGCGGGATGAGGGATGAGCAGTTCTTC
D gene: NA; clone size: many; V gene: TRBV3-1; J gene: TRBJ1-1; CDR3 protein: CASSQGYGLGAFF; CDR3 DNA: TGTGCCAGCAGCCAAGGCTATGGTCTAGGAGCTTTCTTT
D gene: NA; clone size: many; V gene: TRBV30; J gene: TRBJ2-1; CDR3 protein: CAWIAWGSYNEQFF; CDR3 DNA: TGTGCCTGGATCGCCTGGGGCTCCTACAATGAGCAGTTCTTC
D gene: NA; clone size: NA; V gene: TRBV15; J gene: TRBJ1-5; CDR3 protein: CATSPRRDQPQHF; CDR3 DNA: TGTGCCACCAGCCCTCGAAGGGATCAGCCCCAGCATTTT
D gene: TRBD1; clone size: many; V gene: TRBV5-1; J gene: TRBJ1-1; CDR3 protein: CASSIDRGRTEAFF; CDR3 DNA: TGCGCCAGCAGCATAGACAGGGGGCGAACTGAAGCTTTCTTT
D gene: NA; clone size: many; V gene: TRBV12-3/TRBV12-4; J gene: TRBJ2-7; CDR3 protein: CASSLGPGQYF; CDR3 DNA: TGTGCCAGCAGTTTAGGGCCCGGGCAGTACTTC
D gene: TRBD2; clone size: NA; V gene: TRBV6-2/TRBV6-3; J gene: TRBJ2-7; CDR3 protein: CASNSSPGLAGEGHEQYF; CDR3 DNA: TGTGCCAGCAACTCCAGCCCGGGACTAGCGGGAGAAGGCCACGAGCAGTACTTC
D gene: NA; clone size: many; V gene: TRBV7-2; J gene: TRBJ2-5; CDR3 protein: CASSSTPDKETQYF; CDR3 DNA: TGTGCCAGCAGCTCGACTCCAGACAAAGAGACTCAGTACTTC
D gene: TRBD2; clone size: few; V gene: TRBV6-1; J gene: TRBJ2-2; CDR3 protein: CASTSPSGIGTGELFF; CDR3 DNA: TGTGCCAGCACCTCCCCCAGCGGGATCGGTACCGGGGAGCTGTTTTTT
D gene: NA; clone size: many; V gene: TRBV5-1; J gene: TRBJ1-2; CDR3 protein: CASSLARDGGYTF; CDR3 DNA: TGCGCCAGCAGCTTGGCCCGGGATGGTGGCTACACCTTC
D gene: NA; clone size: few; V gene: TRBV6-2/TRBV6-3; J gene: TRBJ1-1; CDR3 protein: CASSYPRVGADTEAFF; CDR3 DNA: TGTGCCAGCAGTTACCCCCGTGTGGGGGCGGACACTGAAGCTTTCTTT
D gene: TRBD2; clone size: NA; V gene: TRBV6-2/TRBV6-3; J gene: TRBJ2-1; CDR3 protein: CASSNNAGTSRFF; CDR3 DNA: TGTGCCAGCAGTAACAATGCCGGGACTAGTCGGTTCTTC
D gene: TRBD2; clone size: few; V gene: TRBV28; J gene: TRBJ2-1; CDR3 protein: CASSFASGTSYNEQFF; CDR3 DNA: TGTGCCAGCAGTTTCGCTAGCGGGACCTCCTACAATGAGCAGTTCTTC
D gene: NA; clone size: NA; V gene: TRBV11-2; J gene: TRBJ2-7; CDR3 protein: CASSRLIGSRSYEQYF; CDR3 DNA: TGTGCCAGCAGCCGGCTTATTGGCAGCCGGTCCTACGAGCAGTACTTC
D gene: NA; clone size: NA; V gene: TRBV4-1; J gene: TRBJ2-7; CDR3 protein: CASSQVDNLYEQYF; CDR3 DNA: TGCGCCAGCAGCCAAGTGGACAACCTCTACGAGCAGTACTTC
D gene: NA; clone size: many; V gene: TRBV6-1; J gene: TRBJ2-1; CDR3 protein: CASSEMTADYYNEQFF; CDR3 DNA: TGTGCCAGCAGTGAAATGACAGCCGACTATTACAATGAGCAGTTCTTC
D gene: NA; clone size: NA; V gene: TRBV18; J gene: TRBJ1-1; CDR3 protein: CASSPLLGNPGPEAFF; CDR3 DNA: TGTGCCAGCTCACCTCTTCTGGGTAACCCGGGCCCTGAAGCTTTCTTT
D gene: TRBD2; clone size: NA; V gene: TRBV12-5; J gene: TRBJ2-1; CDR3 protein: CASGLVRLAGETEQFF; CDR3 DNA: TGTGCTAGTGGTTTGGTTCGTCTAGCGGGAGAGACTGAGCAGTTCTTC
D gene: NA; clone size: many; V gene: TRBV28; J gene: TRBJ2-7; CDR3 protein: CASKGGQQGYEQYF; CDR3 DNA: TGTGCCAGCAAAGGGGGGCAACAGGGCTACGAGCAGTACTTC
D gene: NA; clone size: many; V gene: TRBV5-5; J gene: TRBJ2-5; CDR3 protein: CATTHGAQQETQYF; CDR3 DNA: TGTGCCACCACGCATGGGGCCCAACAAGAGACCCAGTACTTC
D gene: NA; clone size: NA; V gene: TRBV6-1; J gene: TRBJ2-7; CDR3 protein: CASGVPSDSYEQYF; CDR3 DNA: TGTGCCAGCGGGGTGCCCTCAGACTCCTACGAGCAGTACTTC
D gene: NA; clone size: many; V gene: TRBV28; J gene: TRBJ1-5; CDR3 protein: CASSGLSRGGNQPQHF; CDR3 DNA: TGTGCCAGCAGTGGCCTATCCCGAGGGGGCAATCAGCCCCAGCATTTT
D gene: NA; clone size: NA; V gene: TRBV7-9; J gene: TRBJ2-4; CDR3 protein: CASSGDWGSKNIQYF; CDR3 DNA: TGTGCCAGCAGCGGGGATTGGGGGAGCAAAAACATTCAGTACTTC
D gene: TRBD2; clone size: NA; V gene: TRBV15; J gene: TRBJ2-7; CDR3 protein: CATSSYSGLAESYEQYF; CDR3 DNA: TGTGCCACCAGCAGTTACTCGGGGCTAGCGGAATCCTACGAGCAGTACTTC
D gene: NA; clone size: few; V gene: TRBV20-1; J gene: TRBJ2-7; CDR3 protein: CSARVRGSSYGQYF; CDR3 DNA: TGCAGTGCTAGAGTAAGAGGAAGCTCCTACGGGCAGTACTTC
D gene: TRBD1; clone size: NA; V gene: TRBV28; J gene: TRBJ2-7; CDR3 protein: CASSLDTTLGDRYEQYF; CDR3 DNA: TGTGCCAGCAGTCTTGATACGACGTTGGGGGACAGATACGAGCAGTACTTC
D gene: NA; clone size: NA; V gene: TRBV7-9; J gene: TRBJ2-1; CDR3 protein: CASRGPFQDEQFF; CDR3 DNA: TGTGCCAGCAGGGGCCCATTTCAGGATGAGCAGTTCTTC
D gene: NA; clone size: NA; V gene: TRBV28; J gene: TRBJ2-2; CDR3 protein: CASSDDVGSFLKPGPLTGELFF; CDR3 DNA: TGTGCCAGCAGCGATGATGTGGGCTCGTTTCTAAAACCGGGACCCCTTACCGGGGAGCTGTTTTTT
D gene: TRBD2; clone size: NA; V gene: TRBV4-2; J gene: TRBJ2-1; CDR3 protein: CASSQATRGGAYNEQFF; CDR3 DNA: TGTGCCAGCAGCCAAGCTACTCGCGGGGGGGCCTACAATGAGCAGTTCTTC
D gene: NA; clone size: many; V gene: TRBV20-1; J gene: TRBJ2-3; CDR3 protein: CSARDPRRTQYF; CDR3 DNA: TGCAGTGCTAGAGACCCGCGTAGGACGCAGTATTTT